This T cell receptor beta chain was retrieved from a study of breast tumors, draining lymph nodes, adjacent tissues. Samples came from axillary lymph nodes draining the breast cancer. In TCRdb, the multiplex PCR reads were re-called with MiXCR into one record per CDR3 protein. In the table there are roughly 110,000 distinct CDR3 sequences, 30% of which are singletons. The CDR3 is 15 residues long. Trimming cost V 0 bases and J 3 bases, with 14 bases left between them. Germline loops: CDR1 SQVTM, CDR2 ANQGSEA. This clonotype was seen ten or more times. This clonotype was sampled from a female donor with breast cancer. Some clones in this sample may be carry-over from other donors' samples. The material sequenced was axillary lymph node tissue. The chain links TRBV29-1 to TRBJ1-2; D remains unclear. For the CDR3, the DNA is TGCAGCGTTGAAGATCCAGGAGGGTATGACTATGGCTACACCTTC. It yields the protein CSVEDPGGYDYGYTF.